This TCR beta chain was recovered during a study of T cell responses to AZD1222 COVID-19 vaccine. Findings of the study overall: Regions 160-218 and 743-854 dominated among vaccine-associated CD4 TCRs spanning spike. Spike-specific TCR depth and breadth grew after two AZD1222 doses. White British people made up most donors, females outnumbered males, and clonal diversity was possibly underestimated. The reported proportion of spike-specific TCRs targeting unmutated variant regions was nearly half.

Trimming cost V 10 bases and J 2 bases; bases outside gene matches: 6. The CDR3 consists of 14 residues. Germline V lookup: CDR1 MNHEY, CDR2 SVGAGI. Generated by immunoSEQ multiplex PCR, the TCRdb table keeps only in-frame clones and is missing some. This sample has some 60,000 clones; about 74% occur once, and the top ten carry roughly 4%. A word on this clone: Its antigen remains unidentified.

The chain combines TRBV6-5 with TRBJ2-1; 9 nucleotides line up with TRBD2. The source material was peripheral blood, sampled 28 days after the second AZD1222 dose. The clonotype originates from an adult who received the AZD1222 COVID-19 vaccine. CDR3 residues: CATPGTSPYNEQFF. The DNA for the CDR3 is TGTGCCACCCCCGGGACTAGCCCCTACAATGAGCAGTTCTTC.